This passage covers 9 T cell receptor beta chains from one sample sequenced in a study of blood T cell repertoires in COVID-19. Produced via immunoSEQ multiplex PCR; TCRdb's table is partial and in-frame only. In the table there are 150,000 or so clones, 70% to 90% of which are singletons. Sequences were obtained from peripheral blood. These receptors were collected from a woman in her sixties or seventies with acute or convalescent COVID-19.

This chain connects TRBV18 to TRBJ1-1; D gene ambiguous. CDR1 is KGHSH, CDR2 LQKENI, per germline. The V end was cut by 2 bases, the J end by 7 bases, with 17 bases between. The CDR3 is made up of 15 amino acids. This CDR3 reads CASSPSPGMGSEAFF. CDR3 DNA: TGTGCCAGCTCACCAAGTCCAGGTATGGGTAGTGAAGCTTTCTTT. Full variable domain (missing parts from reference TRBV18 and TRBJ1-1): NAGVMQNPRHLVRRRGQEARLRCSPMKGHSHVYWYRQLPEEGLKFMVYLQKENIIDESGMPKERFSAEFPKEGPSILRIQQVVRGDSAAYFCASSPSPGMGSEAFFGQGTRLTVV.

This chain links TRBV7-2 with TRBJ1-3; D not resolved. Germline V gene lookup returns CDR1 SGHTA and CDR2 FQGNSA. The ends were cut back, 0 bases at V and 0 bases at J, with 9 bases in the middle. The CDR3 consists of 16 residues. CDR3 nucleotides: TGTGCCAGCAGCTTAGCCCCTGCGAGCTCTGGAAACACCATATATTTT. It codes for CASSLAPASSGNTIYF.

The rearrangement links TRBV5-1 to TRBJ1-2, with 8 bases matching TRBD1. This CDR3 is built from 16 residues. From germline, CDR1 is SGHRS and CDR2 YFSETQ. V trimming: 5 bases; J trimming: 6 bases; junction bases outside the gene matches: 15. The CDR3, as DNA: TGCGCCAGCAGGACGTACGGACAGGGCTGGGTCGATGGCTACACCTTC. As protein: CASRTYGQGWVDGYTF.

This chain joins TRBV11-2 and TRBJ1-2; TRBD1 aligns across 8 bases. Germline CDR1 is SGHAT and CDR2 is FQNNGV. Trimming at V came to 5 bases and at J to 4 bases, leaving 9 bases not matched to a gene. There are 15 residues in the CDR3. The CDR3 loop reads CASSGRQGSVYGYTF. The CDR3 DNA is TGTGCCAGCAGCGGACGACAGGGGTCGGTCTATGGCTACACCTTC.

J is TRBJ2-1 and V is TRBV6-1; 7 nucleotides line up with TRBD2. CDR1 and CDR2 (germline): MNHNS, SASEGT. This CDR3 comprises 15 residues. V lost 0 bases and J lost 7; bases outside the gene matches: 6. The CDR3 DNA reads as TGTGCCAGCAGTGAAGCGCCTCGGGGGGAAAATGAGCAGTTCTTC. This translates into CASSEAPRGENEQFF.

The rearrangement uses TRBV7-9 and TRBJ2-1; 10 bases are a match to TRBD1. This CDR3 has 14 residues. V lost 6 bases and J lost 7; bases outside the gene matches: 6. Germline-derived CDR1 and CDR2 are SEHNR and FQNEAQ (reference sequence). For the CDR3, the DNA is TGTGCCAGCAGTCCCGGGACAGGGGTAAATGAGCAGTTCTTC. Residues: CASSPGTGVNEQFF.

The rearrangement links TRBV9 to TRBJ2-3; no clear D. V was trimmed by 4 bases and J by 2 bases, leaving 11 bases between them. Germline V gives CDR1 SGDLS, CDR2 YYNGEE. CDR3 size: 14 residues. The CDR3 protein is CASSPKPDTDTQYF. As DNA, the CDR3 is TGTGCCAGCAGCCCAAAGCCCGACACAGATACGCAGTATTTT.

The chain combines TRBV5-1 with TRBJ1-3; weak D call: TRBD1 (6 bases). V shed 4 bases and J shed 2 bases, with 13 bases lying between them. The CDR3 consists of 15 residues. Germline assignment: CDR1 SGHRS and CDR2 YFSETQ. The CDR3 DNA reads TGCGCCAGCAGCGCTACGACAGGACCTGGAAACACCATATATTTT. Amino acids: CASSATTGPGNTIYF. The complete variable domain, with remaining parts taken from reference TRBV5-1 and TRBJ1-3, reads KAGVTQTPRYLIKTRGQQVTLSCSPISGHRSVSWYQQTPGQGLQFLFEYFSETQRNKGNFPGRFSGRQFSNSRSEMNVSTLELGDSALYLCASSATTGPGNTIYFGEGSWLTVV.

The chain uses TRBV5-1 and TRBJ1-1; D is unresolved. V was trimmed by 2 bases and J by 6 bases, leaving 17 bases between them. The CDR3 loop spans 15 amino acids. Germline V CDR1 and CDR2: SGHRS, YFSETQ. The CDR3 here is CASSLPDGGLSEAFF. In nucleotides, the CDR3 is TGCGCCAGCAGCTTACCTGACGGAGGTTTATCTGAAGCTTTCTTT.